These T cell receptor beta chains were read from a single sample in a study of T cells in localized non-small cell lung cancer. Measured with immunoSEQ multiplex PCR; TCRdb has only the in-frame clones, and not every one. In the table there are about 45,000 clones, approximately 80% of which are singletons. Sequenced material: peripheral blood mononuclear cells, taken before any cancer treatment. All receptors derive from a man aged 40-75 years with stage III lung adenocarcinoma. The CDR3 runs from the conserved cysteine through the conserved F or W. Each record gives: V gene, J gene, clone size, D gene, CDR3 protein, CDR3 DNA. The D gene is left open where the match is weak. Clone size appears in some rows only: once, few, many, or a class for an expanded clone.

TRBV9	TRBJ1-5	.	TRBD1	CASSVGTGSNQPQHF	TGTGCCAGCAGCGTAGGGACAGGGAGTAATCAGCCCCAGCATTTT
TRBV6-5	TRBJ2-7	.	.	CASSRGPEEYF	TGTGCCAGCAGTCGAGGCCCCGAGGAGTACTTC
TRBV12-5	TRBJ2-5	few	.	CASGLVGGAQETQYF	TGTGCTAGTGGTTTGGTTGGGGGAGCCCAAGAGACCCAGTACTTC
TRBV4-2	TRBJ2-5	few	TRBD2	CASSQDLPSGQETQYF	TGTGCCAGCAGCCAAGATCTGCCTAGCGGGCAAGAGACCCAGTACTTC
TRBV6-1	TRBJ2-7	once	.	CASSPRRGQYEQYF	TGTGCCAGCAGTCCCCGTAGAGGGCAGTACGAGCAGTACTTC
TRBV4-1	TRBJ2-7	few	.	CASSQDGTSLGSYEQYF	TGCGCCAGCAGCCAAGATGGGACTTCCCTGGGGTCCTACGAGCAGTACTTC
TRBV7-2	TRBJ2-5	.	TRBD1	CASSLSGTGVKETQYF	TGTGCCAGCAGCTTATCCGGGACAGGGGTCAAAGAGACCCAGTACTTC
TRBV25-1	TRBJ2-5	.	.	CASSEYGPPTDAQYF	TGTGCCAGCAGTGAATATGGTCCCCCGACAGATGCCCAGTACTTC
TRBV6-6	TRBJ1-2	.	.	CASSYQARRGYTF	TGTGCCAGCAGTTATCAGGCCAGAAGGGGCTACACCTTC
TRBV5-1	TRBJ2-2	.	.	CASSLEVSTGELFF	TGCGCCAGCAGCTTGGAGGTCTCCACCGGGGAGCTGTTTTTT
TRBV6-1	TRBJ2-1	once	TRBD1	CASRLDRISYNEQFF	TGTGCCAGCAGATTGGACAGGATTTCCTACAATGAGCAGTTCTTC
TRBV7-6	TRBJ2-7	.	.	CASSLALTELPYEQYF	TGTGCCAGCAGCTTAGCCCTCACCGAACTTCCCTACGAGCAGTACTTC
TRBV5-1	TRBJ2-5	.	.	CASSPRRGVRGQETQYF	TGCGCCAGCAGCCCCCGAAGGGGAGTGAGGGGCCAAGAGACCCAGTACTTC
TRBV5-6	TRBJ2-5	.	.	CASSHGIQETQYF	TGTGCCAGCAGCCACGGGATCCAAGAGACCCAGTACTTC
TRBV6-5	TRBJ1-1	.	.	CASRSRRGTEAFF	TGTGCCAGCAGATCCAGAAGGGGTACTGAAGCTTTCTTT
TRBV12-5	TRBJ1-5	once	.	CASDRTDGHQPQHF	TGTGCTAGTGACCGGACGGACGGCCATCAGCCCCAGCATTTT
TRBV6-5	TRBJ2-5	.	TRBD2	CASSYSERGGFETQYF	TGTGCCAGCAGTTACTCGGAGCGGGGGGGATTTGAGACCCAGTACTTC
TRBV19	TRBJ2-2	.	.	CASSIQQAGELFF	TGTGCCAGTAGTATTCAGCAGGCCGGGGAGCTGTTTTTT
TRBV6-1	TRBJ1-5	.	.	CASSEGKTASGPQHF	TGTGCCAGCAGTGAAGGGAAGACAGCCTCAGGGCCCCAGCATTTT
TRBV6-1	TRBJ1-2	.	TRBD1	CASSVATTGGNYGYTF	TGTGCCAGCAGTGTGGCCACGACAGGGGGTAACTATGGCTACACCTTC
TRBV7-7	TRBJ2-5	few	.	CASSPGPAETQYF	TGTGCCAGCAGCCCCGGACCGGCGGAGACCCAGTACTTC
TRBV5-1	TRBJ2-3	medium-sized	TRBD2	CASSLPGGPGDTQYF	TGCGCCAGCAGCTTACCGGGGGGGCCAGGAGATACGCAGTATTTT
TRBV5-5	TRBJ2-7	.	TRBD1	CASRQGTGAYEQYF	TGTGCCAGCAGGCAGGGGACAGGGGCCTACGAGCAGTACTTC
TRBV2	TRBJ2-3	.	TRBD1	CASSPVPGQGKMPDTQYF	TGTGCCAGCAGTCCTGTCCCGGGACAGGGGAAGATGCCAGATACGCAGTATTTT
TRBV7-2	TRBJ2-1	.	TRBD2	CASLGGLAGNNEQFF	TGTGCCAGCCTTGGGGGACTAGCGGGGAACAATGAGCAGTTCTTC